One and the same sample provided the 2 T cell receptor beta chains below, sequenced in a study of human T cells and chemical hapten exposure. Time point meaning: patch test 1, 2 weeks after DPC sensitization. The treatment: therapeutic diphenylcyclopropenone sensitization with weekly scalp DPC. MiXCR, applied by TCRdb to the RACE reads, yields one record per CDR3 protein. The table has approximately 340,000 distinct CDR3 sequences, around 6.9% seen once; the top ten hold 7.5% to 8.5%. The sequences come from whole blood, collected in connection with sensitization to the hapten diphenylcyclopropenone (DPC). Receptors originate from a woman aged 18-30 years with alopecia areata. Some clones in this sample may be carry-over from other donors' samples.

The V gene is TRBV7-2, the J gene TRBJ2-7, with D perhaps being TRBD1 or TRBD2 (5 bases each). V was trimmed by 6 bases and J by 2 bases, leaving 14 bases between them. The CDR3 is 14 residues long. Germline assignment: CDR1 SGHTA and CDR2 FQGNSA. The CDR3 is CASSETPGPYEQYF. CDR3 DNA: TGTGCCAGCAGTGAAACCCCGGGACCCTACGAGCAGTACTTC. Variable domain in full (rest from reference TRBV7-2 and TRBJ2-7): GAGVSQSPSNKVTEKGKDVELRCDPISGHTALYWYRQSLGQGLEFLIYFQGNSAPDKSGLPSDRFSAERTGGSVSTLTIQRTQQEDSAVYLCASSETPGPYEQYFGPGTRLTVT.

In this sample, this clonotype turned up a few times. The CDR3 DNA follows: TGTGCCAGCAGTTCTAATGGGGGCACTGAAGCTTTCTTT. It codes for CASSSNGGTEAFF. The rearrangement joins TRBV7-9 to TRBJ1-1, with D possibly TRBD1 on 5 matching bases. With 6 bases removed from V and 4 bases from J, the gap between germline ends came to 12 bases. Germline values: CDR1 SEHNR, CDR2 FQNEAQ (reference sequence). The CDR3 extends over 13 amino acids.